This T cell receptor beta chain was recorded in a study of blood T cell repertoires in COVID-19. At the level of the study: Sites in the United States, Italy and Spain provided acute and convalescent COVID-19 samples. From T cells, B-cell-depleted T cells, or PBMCs came the material, which was cDNA or gDNA.

Assay used: immunoSEQ multiplex PCR; TCRdb lists only in-frame clones, some missing. The profile shows about 220,000 clones, approximately 80% of them singletons. V lost 2 bases to trimming and J lost 3 bases; unmatched junction nucleotides: 8. The CDR3 totals 17 residues. The germline V gene has CDR1 SEHNR and CDR2 FQNEAQ (reference sequence). Those who participated ranged in age from roughly 18 to 90 years and resided in about two dozen US areas. Recovered status applied to Cohort 3 donors who had two consecutive negative PCRs. It also applied to those with clearance or with symptom resolution. This TCR was sampled from an older woman who had recovered from COVID-19. The rearrangement uses TRBV7-9 and TRBJ1-3; 9 nucleotides align to TRBD1. Source material: PBMCs or T cells enriched from blood (not recorded which). CDR3 in amino acids: CASSLPGTGKVGNTIYF. The DNA of the CDR3 is TGTGCCAGCAGCTTACCCGGGACAGGGAAGGTTGGAAACACCATATATTTT.